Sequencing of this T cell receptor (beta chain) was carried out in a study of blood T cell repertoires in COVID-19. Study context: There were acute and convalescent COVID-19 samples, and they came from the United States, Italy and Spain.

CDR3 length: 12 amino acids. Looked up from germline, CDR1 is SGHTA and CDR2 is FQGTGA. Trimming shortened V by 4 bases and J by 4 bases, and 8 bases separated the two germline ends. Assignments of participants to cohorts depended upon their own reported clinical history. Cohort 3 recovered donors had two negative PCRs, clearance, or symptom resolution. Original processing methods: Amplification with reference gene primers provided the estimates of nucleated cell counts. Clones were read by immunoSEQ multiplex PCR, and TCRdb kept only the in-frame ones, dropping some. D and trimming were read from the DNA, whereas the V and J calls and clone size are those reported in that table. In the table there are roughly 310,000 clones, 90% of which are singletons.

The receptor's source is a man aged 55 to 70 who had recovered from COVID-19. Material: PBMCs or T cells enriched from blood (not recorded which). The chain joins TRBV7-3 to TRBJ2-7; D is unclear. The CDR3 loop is CASSSRLYEQYF. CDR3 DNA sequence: TGTGCCAGCAGCTCCAGATTGTACGAGCAGTACTTC.